These 32 T cell receptor beta chains were sequenced from one sample in a study of cytomegalovirus exposure and HLA in healthy donors. The PCR had 60 Vbeta and 13 Jbeta primers. Measured with immunoSEQ multiplex PCR; TCRdb has only the in-frame clones, and not every one. Of some 180,000 clones in the sample, about 80% were seen once. Material for sequencing was PBMCs. These receptors originate from a woman in her twenties or thirties in good health and CMV-seronegative.

On this clone itself: Different DNA sequences within this sample yield the same CDR3. V is TRBV30 and J is TRBJ1-5; D is perhaps TRBD1 (5 bases). The ends were cut back, 1 base at V and 6 bases at J, with 10 bases in the middle. Germline CDR1 reads GTSNPN; CDR2 reads SVGIG (reference sequence). The CDR3 spans 13 residues. CDR3 sequence (DNA): TGTGCCTGGAGTGGAACGGGGGTTCAGCCCCAGCATTTT. Protein: CAWSGTGVQPQHF.

This clone was found a few times. The chain carries TRBV18 and TRBJ1-2; D might be TRBD1 (5 bases). The germline V gene encodes CDR1 KGHSH and CDR2 LQKENI. V was pared by 3 bases and J by 4 bases, with 18 bases between. CDR3 length: 16 amino acids. This CDR3 reads CASSPSVQGGIYGYTF. The CDR3 DNA sequence: TGTGCCAGCTCACCTTCGGTGCAGGGAGGTATCTATGGCTACACCTTC.

Written as DNA, the CDR3 is TGCAGCGTTGATCGGGCAAGGGGGAGCGGGAGGGCCTACAATGAGCAGTTCTTC. Its protein product is CSVDRARGSGRAYNEQFF. The V and J genes are TRBV29-1 and TRBJ2-1; 10 bases map to TRBD2. Germline assignment: CDR1 SQVTM and CDR2 ANQGSEA. The V gene end was trimmed by 3 bases and the J gene end by 2 bases; junction bases not matched to a gene: 13. The CDR3 runs to 18 residues.

V is TRBV7-9 and J is TRBJ1-5, with 8 bases lining up with TRBD1. This CDR3 has 15 amino acids. Germline V gives CDR1 SEHNR, CDR2 FQNEAQ (reference sequence). V shed 1 base and J 3 bases; nucleotides not matched to a gene: 2. The CDR3 DNA sequence: TGTGCCAGCAGCTTAGGCAGGGGGCCCAATCAGCCCCAGCATTTT. Translated: CASSLGRGPNQPQHF. The variable domain in full, completed from reference TRBV7-9 and TRBJ1-5, reads DTGVSQNPRHKITKRGQNVTFRCDPISEHNRLYWYRQTLGQGPEFLTYFQNEAQLEKSRLLSDRFSAERPKGSFSTLEIQRTEQGDSAMYLCASSLGRGPNQPQHFGDGTRLSIL.

The chain employs TRBV10-3 and TRBJ1-1, with D unclear. The V end was cut by 1 base, the J end by 1 base, with 16 bases between. Per the germline V gene, CDR1 is ENHRY and CDR2 is SYGVKD. The CDR3 contains 17 residues. Here the CDR3 reads CAISELMAAATNTEAFF. The CDR3 coding sequence is TGTGCCATCAGTGAGTTGATGGCGGCAGCCACGAACACTGAAGCTTTCTTT.

The chain's CDR3 is CASSWGGLARETQYF. The CDR3 DNA follows: TGTGCCAGCAGTTGGGGGGGACTAGCTCGGGAGACCCAGTACTTC. The gene calls are TRBV6-5 and TRBJ2-5; 9 nucleotides match TRBD2. Germline CDR1 reads MNHEY; CDR2 reads SVGAGI. The CDR3 consists of 15 residues. The V gene end was trimmed by 4 bases and the J gene end by 5 bases; junction bases not matched to a gene: 8.

The chain carries TRBV7-8 and TRBJ2-7, with D possibly matching TRBD1 (5 bases). Trimming cost V 5 bases and J 3 bases, with 11 bases left between them. CDR3 size: 13 residues. Germline CDR1 is SGHVS and CDR2 is FQNEAQ. The CDR3 here is CASSTQQVYEQYF. CDR3 DNA sequence: TGTGCCAGCAGCACTCAACAGGTCTACGAGCAGTACTTC.

This chain uses TRBV6-5 with TRBJ2-5, with 9 bases lining up with TRBD1. Germline V gene data show CDR1 as MNHEY and CDR2 as SVGAGI. V was pared by 7 bases and J by 5 bases, with 8 bases of the junction left unmatched. The CDR3 totals 14 residues. Here the CDR3 DNA reads TGTGCCAGCACCCCCGGGACAGGGATGGAGACCCAGTACTTC. Translation: CASTPGTGMETQYF.

This chain connects TRBV6-5 to TRBJ2-5; TRBD1 agrees at 9 bases. The DNA end lines up better with TRBJ2-7; the J call may be wrong. Germline assignment: CDR1 MNHEY and CDR2 SVGAGI. This CDR3 is built from 12 residues. For the CDR3, the DNA is TGTGCCAGCAAGGACAGGGGTTACGAGCAGTACTTC. Translation: CASKDRGYEQYF.

The V and J genes are TRBV7-3 and TRBJ1-2; unclear D gene. The CDR3 is 14 residues long. Between the trimmed V and J ends, which lost 3 bases and 6 bases, there was a span of 14 bases. Germline V gene sequence: CDR1 SGHTA, CDR2 FQGTGA. The CDR3 is CASSLEGIRDGYTF. In nucleotides, the CDR3 is TGTGCCAGCAGCTTGGAGGGAATTCGTGATGGCTACACCTTC.

DNA of the CDR3: TGTGCCAGCAGGGGAGCGGGAGCGGGGGAAGAGACCCAGTACTTC. This encodes CASRGAGAGEETQYF. The rearrangement joins TRBV28 to TRBJ2-5; 8 bases agree with TRBD2. The CDR3 is made up of 15 amino acids. Germline lookup yields CDR1 MDHEN and CDR2 SYDVKM. V was pared by 6 bases and J by 3 bases, with 9 bases of the junction left unmatched. Full variable domain (missing parts from reference TRBV28 and TRBJ2-5): DVKVTQSSRYLVKRTGEKVFLECVQDMDHENMFWYRQDPGLGLRLIYFSYDVKMKEKGDIPEGYSVSREKKERFSLILESASTNQTSMYLCASRGAGAGEETQYFGPGTRLLVL.

This clone has just a few counts. The gene calls are TRBV9 and TRBJ2-3; 11 bases are a match to TRBD2. The CDR3 length is 18 residues. V shed 0 bases and J 0 bases; nucleotides not matched to a gene: 6. Per germline, CDR1 SGDLS and CDR2 YYNGEE. In DNA form, the CDR3 reads TGTGCCAGCAGCGTAGCGACTAGCGGGGTAACTAGCACAGATACGCAGTATTTT. Protein: CASSVATSGVTSTDTQYF.

Notes on this clone: Different DNA sequences within this sample yield the same CDR3. The chain couples TRBV21-1 to TRBJ1-1; the table gives TRBD1 as D, unverified against the DNA. TRBV21-1 is annotated as a pseudogene. This CDR3 contains 19 residues. The CDR3 region has the DNA TGTGCCAGCAGCAAAGAAGCTCACAGGGGATTGGTGAGGAACACTGAAGCTTTCTTT. It translates to CASSKEAHRGLVRNTEAFF.

The chain links TRBV7-3 to TRBJ2-1; TRBD1 matches at 8 bases. The J segment lost 8 bases and the V segment lost 4 bases, leaving 7 bases of the junction unmatched. Germline values: CDR1 SGHTA, CDR2 FQGTGA. CDR3 size: 14 residues. CDR3 DNA: TGTGCCAGCAGCTCCTTGGGGACAGGCGATGAGCAGTTCTTC. Amino acids: CASSSLGTGDEQFF.

The V and J genes are TRBV7-2 and TRBJ1-6; D not certain. The CDR3 sequence is 14 residues long. Germline CDR1 and CDR2: SGHTA and FQGNSA. Trimming removed 5 bases at V and 10 bases at J, with 15 bases between. The CDR3 DNA sequence: TGTGCCAGCAGCGCGCCCGGGGAAGGATCACCCCTCCACTTT. It encodes CASSAPGEGSPLHF.

This clone was picked up a small number of times. The rearrangement uses TRBV7-2 and TRBJ1-1; D gene ambiguous. Trimming stripped 5 bases from V and 3 bases from J, with 4 bases between. CDR3 length: 11 residues. Germline assignment: CDR1 SGHTA and CDR2 FQGNSA. In DNA, the CDR3 is TGTGCCAGCAGCCAGTACACTGAAGCTTTCTTT. It is translated as CASSQYTEAFF.

This chain joins TRBV7-8 and TRBJ1-3; 7 bases align to TRBD1. V dropped 5 bases and J dropped 2; count of bases not matched to a gene: 9. CDR3 length equals 16 residues. Germline CDR1 and CDR2: SGHVS and FQNEAQ. The CDR3 coding sequence is TGTGCCAGCAGCCCAGAAATTGGGACAGCTGGAAACACCATATATTTT. Protein sequence: CASSPEIGTAGNTIYF.

This rearrangement joins TRBV7-9 to TRBJ2-2; 7 nucleotides line up with TRBD2. The germline CDR1 and CDR2 sequences are SEHNR and FQNEAQ (reference sequence). V was pared by 6 bases and J by 4 bases, with 11 bases of the junction left unmatched. This CDR3 region has 16 residues. The CDR3 protein is CASSLTSGVGTGELFF. CDR3 DNA sequence: TGTGCCAGCAGTTTGACCAGCGGGGTAGGCACCGGGGAGCTGTTTTTT.

In its sample, this clone is medium-sized. V and J are TRBV5-1 and TRBJ1-4, with D possibly TRBD1 on 6 matching bases. CDR3 length: 16 residues. The V gene lost 2 bases and the J gene lost 3 bases, with 14 bases spanning the gap. The germline CDR1 and CDR2 sequences are SGHRS and YFSETQ. CDR3 bases: TGCGCCAGCAGCTTCGGTTACAGGGCAGCTAATGAAAAACTGTTTTTT. Amino acids: CASSFGYRAANEKLFF.

The genes are TRBV7-2 and TRBJ2-1, with 8 bases identical to TRBD2. CDR3 length equals 15 residues. V was pared by 2 bases and J by 3 bases, with 3 bases of the junction left unmatched. Germline-derived CDR1 and CDR2 are SGHTA and FQGNSA. The CDR3 DNA reads as TGTGCCAGCAGCTTAATAGCGGGGATCTACAATGAGCAGTTCTTC. This translates into CASSLIAGIYNEQFF.

This rearrangement joins TRBV7-3 to TRBJ2-7; D may be TRBD1 (5 bases). Germline-derived CDR1 and CDR2 are SGHTA and FQGTGA. The germline V and J ends were trimmed by 7 bases and 7 bases, with 14 bases remaining between them. CDR3 length: 12 residues. CDR3 nucleotide sequence: TGTGCCAGCACCCGATTAAAGGGGGAGCAGTACTTC. Protein product: CASTRLKGEQYF.

J is TRBJ1-1 and V is TRBV5-1; D is unclear. Germline CDR1 is SGHRS and CDR2 is YFSETQ. V was clipped by 0 bases and J by 4 bases, with 16 bases between them. The CDR3 is 16 amino acids. CDR3 nucleotide sequence: TGCGCCAGCAGCTTGGCCACTATGGGAGGGTCCACTGAAGCTTTCTTT. Translation gives CASSLATMGGSTEAFF.

V is TRBV19 and J is TRBJ1-5, with unresolved D. Germline values: CDR1 LNHDA, CDR2 SQIVND (reference sequence). V lost 3 bases to trimming and J lost 3 bases, with 3 bases between them. The CDR3 has 12 amino acids. Here the CDR3 DNA reads TGTGCCAGTAGTATTAACAATCAGCCCCAGCATTTT. Translating it yields CASSINNQPQHF.

V and J are TRBV19 and TRBJ1-1; no firm D call. Deletions cut 4 bases from V and 7 bases from J, with 16 bases between. Germline V gene sequence: CDR1 LNHDA, CDR2 SQIVND (reference sequence). This CDR3 spans 14 amino acids. CDR3 nucleotide sequence: TGTGCCAGTAGTACGACACAGAAGATCCATGAAGCTTTCTTT. It codes for CASSTTQKIHEAFF.

The J gene is TRBJ2-1, the V gene TRBV19; D is possibly TRBD2 (6 bases). Trimming stripped 1 base from V and 7 bases from J, with 11 bases between. Germline V gene sequence: CDR1 LNHDA, CDR2 SQIVND (reference sequence). The CDR3 runs to 14 residues. This CDR3 is CASSIGLALNEQFF. The CDR3 DNA sequence: TGTGCCAGTAGTATAGGGCTAGCGCTTAATGAGCAGTTCTTC. The full variable domain, rest sourced from reference TRBV19 and TRBJ2-1, is DGGITQSPKYLFRKEGQNVTLSCEQNLNHDAMYWYRQDPGQGLRLIYYSQIVNDFQKGDIAEGYSVSREKKESFPLTVTSAQKNPTAFYLCASSIGLALNEQFFGPGTRLTVL.

The chain links TRBV4-2 to TRBJ2-7, with TRBD2 identical over 9 bases. The CDR3 spans 15 residues. Germline loops: CDR1 LGHNA, CDR2 YNFKEQ. V lost 4 bases, J lost 3 bases, and 7 bases stayed unmatched. This chain's CDR3 is CASSPGGTSLYEQYF. DNA of the CDR3: TGTGCCAGCAGCCCTGGCGGGACTAGCCTCTACGAGCAGTACTTC.

The chain employs TRBV13 and TRBJ2-7; TRBD1 aligns across 8 bases. There are 12 residues in the CDR3. J lost 9 bases, V lost 6 bases, and 7 bases had no gene match. Germline V CDR1 and CDR2: PRHDT, FYEKMQ (reference sequence). CDR3 sequence (DNA): TGTGCCAGCAGTCGACAGGGGAGTGGGCAGTACTTC. It translates to CASSRQGSGQYF.

The chain uses TRBV2 and TRBJ1-5; TRBD1 might be the D (5 bases). CDR1 and CDR2 from the germline V gene are SNHLY and FYNNEI. V was trimmed by 6 bases and J by 2 bases, leaving 8 bases between them. This CDR3 spans 13 amino acids. The CDR3: CASRAGGNQPQHF. CDR3 bases: TGTGCCAGCAGGGCGGGGGGCAATCAGCCCCAGCATTTT.

The chain combines TRBV19 with TRBJ2-2; D gene ambiguous. The CDR3 has 15 amino acids. V lost 2 bases and J lost 7, with 14 bases in between. Germline V gene sequence: CDR1 LNHDA, CDR2 SQIVND (reference sequence). This CDR3 is CASSINGDPHGELFF. The CDR3 region has the DNA TGTGCCAGTAGTATAAATGGAGACCCGCACGGGGAGCTGTTTTTT.

The genes are TRBV27 and TRBJ2-2, with D maybe TRBD2 (6 bases). The V gene's germline CDR1 is MNHEY and CDR2 SMNVEV (reference sequence). The CDR3 extends over 15 amino acids. V dropped 5 bases and J dropped 8 bases, with 18 bases sitting between them. The DNA of the CDR3 is TGTGCCAGCAGTCCGTGGACTACCCTCGGAGGGGAGCTGTTTTTT. This translates into CASSPWTTLGGELFF.

The chain links TRBV30 to TRBJ1-4; D not resolved. V was pared by 2 bases and J by 6 bases, with 4 bases between. Germline CDR1 is GTSNPN and CDR2 is SVGIG (reference sequence). CDR3 length: 11 amino acids. CDR3 in amino acids: CAWSLYEKLFF. Here the CDR3 DNA reads TGTGCCTGGAGTTTATATGAAAAACTGTTTTTT.

V and J are TRBV4-1 and TRBJ2-1; 12 nucleotides agree with TRBD2. In germline, CDR1 is MGHRA, CDR2 YSYEKL. The J segment lost 6 bases and the V segment lost 4 bases, leaving 4 bases of the junction unmatched. This CDR3 has 15 residues. The CDR3 DNA sequence: TGCGCCAGCAGCCCTTGGACTAGCGGGGCCAATGAGCAGTTCTTC. It translates to CASSPWTSGANEQFF.